This T cell receptor beta chain appears in the sequencing data of a study of shared clonotypes between healthy human individuals. V lost 0 bases and J lost 2; bases outside the gene matches: 1. Germline CDR1 SGHVS, CDR2 FNYEAQ. The CDR3 covers 15 residues. Memory CD4+ cells were the fraction left after CD45RA+ naive selection. General study findings and limits: Only blood was sampled; tissue repertoires likely differ.

Worth noting for this clone: As yet, its antigen is unknown.

Replicate PCRs run on sorted subsets employed roughly 180 ng DNA, about 27,000 T cell genomes. TCRdb's table, derived via immunoSEQ multiplex PCR, lists solely in-frame clones and lacks some. In the table there are 1.4 million to 1.5 million clones, 95% to 97% of which are singletons. The chain links TRBV7-6 to TRBJ2-3, with 8 bases matching TRBD2. This clonotype originated in a man aged 30 to 45 in good health. The sequencing sample was made of naive CD4+ T cells sorted from blood. Subset of the sample: CD45RA+ positively selected. The DNA for the CDR3 is TGTGCCAGCAGCTTAGCTAGCGGGAACACAGATACGCAGTATTTT. Encoded protein: CASSLASGNTDTQYF.